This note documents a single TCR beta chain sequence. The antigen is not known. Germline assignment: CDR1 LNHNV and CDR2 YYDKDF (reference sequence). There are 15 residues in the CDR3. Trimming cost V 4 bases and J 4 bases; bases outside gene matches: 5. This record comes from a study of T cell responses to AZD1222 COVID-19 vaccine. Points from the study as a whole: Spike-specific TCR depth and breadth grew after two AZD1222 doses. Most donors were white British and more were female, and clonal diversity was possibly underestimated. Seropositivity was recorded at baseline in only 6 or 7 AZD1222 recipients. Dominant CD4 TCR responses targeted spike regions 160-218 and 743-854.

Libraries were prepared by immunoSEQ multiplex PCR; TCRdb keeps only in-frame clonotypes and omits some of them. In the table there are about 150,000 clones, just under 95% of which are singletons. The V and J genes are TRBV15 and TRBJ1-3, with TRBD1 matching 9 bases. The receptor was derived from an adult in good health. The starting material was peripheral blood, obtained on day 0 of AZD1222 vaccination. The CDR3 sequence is CATSKIQGAGNTIYF. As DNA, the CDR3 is TGTGCCACCAGCAAAATACAGGGGGCGGGAAACACCATATATTTT.